Presented here are 18 T cell receptor beta chains from one specimen sequenced in a study of blood T cell repertoires in COVID-19. Profiled with immunoSEQ multiplex PCR; TCRdb holds only in-frame clones, not every one. The table lists some 200,000 clones, approximately 86% of them singletons, with more than 2% in the top ten. Sequenced input: PBMCs or T cells enriched from blood (not recorded which). The receptors stem from a woman aged 30 to 39 who had recovered from COVID-19.

The rearrangement uses TRBV28 and TRBJ1-4; 10 bases align to TRBD1. J gave up 7 bases and V 3 bases, and 2 bases lay outside the gene matches. The CDR3 contains 14 residues. The germline gives CDR1 MDHEN, CDR2 SYDVKM. The CDR3 bases are TGTGCCAGCAGTTTCGGGACAGGGGTTGAAAAACTGTTTTTT. Its protein product is CASSFGTGVEKLFF.

The CDR3 reads CASREGGRRSTEAFF. In nucleotides, the CDR3 is TGTGCCAGCAGGGAGGGGGGGCGAAGGTCGACTGAAGCTTTCTTT. The chain links TRBV13 to TRBJ1-1; possible D gene TRBD1, 6 bases. This CDR3 has 15 residues. The V end was cut by 6 bases, the J end by 5 bases, with 19 bases between. Germline lookup yields CDR1 PRHDT and CDR2 FYEKMQ (reference sequence).

The genes are TRBV5-1 and TRBJ1-1; possible D gene TRBD1, 5 bases. Between the trimmed V and J ends, which lost 4 bases and 4 bases, there was a span of 11 bases. From germline, CDR1 is SGHRS and CDR2 YFSETQ. The CDR3 runs 13 residues. CDR3 amino acids: CASSAGRSTEAFF. CDR3 bases: TGCGCCAGCAGCGCGGGACGGAGCACTGAAGCTTTCTTT.

The rearrangement joins TRBV7-9 to TRBJ2-5, with 8 bases matching TRBD1. The CDR3 has 15 residues. V was clipped by 0 bases and J by 6 bases; unmatched bases: 6. Looked up from germline, CDR1 is SEHNR and CDR2 is FQNEAQ (reference sequence). The CDR3: CASSLAGQGKKTQYF. The CDR3 bases are TGTGCCAGCAGCTTAGCTGGACAGGGTAAAAAGACCCAGTACTTC.

The rearrangement joins TRBV6-5 to TRBJ1-5, with unresolved D. Trimming shortened V by 4 bases and J by 2 bases, and 15 bases separated the two germline ends. This CDR3 is 16 amino acids long. Germline assignment: CDR1 MNHEY and CDR2 SVGAGI. CDR3: CASSSDSNPGNQPQHF. As DNA, the CDR3 is TGTGCCAGCAGTTCGGACTCCAACCCGGGCAATCAGCCCCAGCATTTT.

This clone was counted a single time. The V call is TRBV27, the J call TRBJ2-7; 8 bases map to TRBD1. V lost 7 bases to trimming and J lost 6 bases; unmatched junction nucleotides: 8. The germline V gene encodes CDR1 MNHEY and CDR2 SMNVEV (reference sequence). The CDR3 is 13 residues long. The CDR3 sequence is CASKGHRGSEQYF. The CDR3 DNA sequence: TGTGCCAGCAAAGGACACAGGGGGAGCGAGCAGTACTTC.

This chain uses TRBV3-1 (or the pseudogene TRBV3-2) with TRBJ1-1; D is possibly TRBD1 (6 bases). The germline V gene has CDR1 LGHDT and CDR2 YNNKEL (reference sequence). V was pared by 0 bases and J by 5 bases, with 13 bases between. The CDR3 loop spans 15 amino acids. The CDR3 DNA reads TGTGCCAGCAGCCAAGATCACATAAGGGGGACTGAAGCTTTCTTT. Translation gives CASSQDHIRGTEAFF.

This rearrangement joins TRBV29-1 to TRBJ2-7, with D unclear. V was pared by 4 bases and J by 6 bases, with 10 bases between. The CDR3 loop spans 11 amino acids. Per germline, CDR1 SQVTM and CDR2 ANQGSEA. CDR3 nucleotide sequence: TGCAGCGTTGTGGTAGCTGGCGAGCAGTACTTC. Protein product: CSVVVAGEQYF.

The CDR3 spells CASSQGRGRGNEQFF. CDR3 nucleotides: TGTGCCAGCAGCCAAGGGCGGGGACGAGGCAATGAGCAGTTCTTC. J is TRBJ2-1 and V is TRBV3-1 (or the pseudogene TRBV3-2); perhaps TRBD2 as D (6 bases). Germline values: CDR1 LGHDT, CDR2 YNNKEL (reference sequence). Trimming stripped 1 base from V and 6 bases from J, with 13 bases between. CDR3 length equals 15 residues.

V gene TRBV19 combines with J gene TRBJ2-5; possible D gene TRBD2, 6 bases. This CDR3 has 15 amino acids. V was pared by 4 bases and J by 2 bases, with 14 bases between. Germline V gives CDR1 LNHDA, CDR2 SQIVND (reference sequence). This chain's CDR3 is CASSTRDFAQETQYF. CDR3 sequence (DNA): TGTGCCAGTAGTACCCGGGACTTCGCACAAGAGACCCAGTACTTC.

CDR3: CASSEGAIRARNTEAFF. CDR3 sequence (DNA): TGTGCCAGCAGCGAGGGCGCAATTAGGGCACGGAACACTGAAGCTTTCTTT. This chain joins TRBV11-3 and TRBJ1-1; D is unclear. Germline CDR1 reads SGHNT; CDR2 reads YENEEA. There are 17 residues in the CDR3. V was cut by 5 bases and J by 1 base, with 20 bases left in between.

CDR3: CASSWGGTSGYTGELFF. CDR3 nucleotides: TGTGCCAGCAGCTGGGGGGGGACTAGCGGATACACCGGGGAGCTGTTTTTT. The gene calls are TRBV5-4 and TRBJ2-2; 11 bases are shared with TRBD2. Trimming at V came to 3 bases and at J to 3 bases, leaving 7 bases not matched to a gene. The CDR3 has 17 residues. The V gene's germline CDR1 is SGHNT and CDR2 YYREEE (reference sequence).

The rearrangement joins TRBV27 to TRBJ2-3; TRBD2 is a possible D gene (7 bases). This CDR3 comprises 15 residues. V was shortened by 5 bases and J by 0 bases, with 12 bases between the two germline ends. Germline loops: CDR1 MNHEY, CDR2 SMNVEV (reference sequence). The CDR3 here is CASSLGGVSTDTQYF. CDR3 bases: TGTGCCAGCAGTCTAGGGGGGGTTAGCACAGATACGCAGTATTTT.

This clone was counted a few times. Here the CDR3 DNA reads TGTGCCAGCAGCCCCCTCTCCGGGACTGTATACGAGCAGTACTTC. Protein product: CASSPLSGTVYEQYF. J is TRBJ2-7 and V is TRBV7-3; TRBD2 is a possible D gene (6 bases). V shed 5 bases and J shed 4 bases, with 18 bases lying between them. The CDR3 length is 15 residues. Germline V gene sequence: CDR1 SGHTA, CDR2 FQGTGA.

The gene calls are TRBV2 and TRBJ1-5, with 12 bases identical to TRBD1. Germline V gene lookup returns CDR1 SNHLY and CDR2 FYNNEI. J lost 2 bases, V lost 6 bases, and 14 bases had no gene match. The CDR3 sequence is 19 residues long. DNA for the CDR3: TGTGCCAGCAGCGTTTCCGGGACAGGGGGCGGTATAGGCAATCAGCCCCAGCATTTT. Encoded protein: CASSVSGTGGGIGNQPQHF.

CDR3 sequence: CASSLFGGGTDTQYF. The CDR3 nucleotides read TGCGCCAGCAGCTTATTCGGGGGAGGCACAGATACGCAGTATTTT. V gene TRBV5-1 combines with J gene TRBJ2-3; possible D gene TRBD2, 6 bases. Trimming shortened V by 2 bases and J by 1 base, and 11 bases separated the two germline ends. Looked up from germline, CDR1 is SGHRS and CDR2 is YFSETQ. The CDR3 spans 15 residues. The full variable domain, with the rest looked up from reference TRBV5-1 and TRBJ2-3, is KAGVTQTPRYLIKTRGQQVTLSCSPISGHRSVSWYQQTPGQGLQFLFEYFSETQRNKGNFPGRFSGRQFSNSRSEMNVSTLELGDSALYLCASSLFGGGTDTQYFGPGTRLTVL.

This clone was observed a few times. In nucleotides, the CDR3 is TGTGCCAGCAGCCAAGTCAGCGGTTTGAATCAGCCCCAGCATTTT. The encoded protein is CASSQVSGLNQPQHF. The chain links TRBV3-1 (or the pseudogene TRBV3-2) to TRBJ1-5, with D hard to call. Germline CDR1 LGHDT, CDR2 YNNKEL (reference sequence). The CDR3 has 15 residues. The ends were cut back, 1 base at V and 4 bases at J, with 11 bases in the middle.

J is TRBJ2-5 and V is TRBV10-3; 10 nucleotides line up with TRBD1. The trim removed 6 bases at V and 1 base at J, leaving 2 bases unmatched. Germline values: CDR1 ENHRY, CDR2 SYGVKD. This CDR3 spans 14 amino acids. DNA for the CDR3: TGTGCCATCAGGGGACAGGGGCCCCAAGAGACCCAGTACTTC. Its protein is CAIRGQGPQETQYF.